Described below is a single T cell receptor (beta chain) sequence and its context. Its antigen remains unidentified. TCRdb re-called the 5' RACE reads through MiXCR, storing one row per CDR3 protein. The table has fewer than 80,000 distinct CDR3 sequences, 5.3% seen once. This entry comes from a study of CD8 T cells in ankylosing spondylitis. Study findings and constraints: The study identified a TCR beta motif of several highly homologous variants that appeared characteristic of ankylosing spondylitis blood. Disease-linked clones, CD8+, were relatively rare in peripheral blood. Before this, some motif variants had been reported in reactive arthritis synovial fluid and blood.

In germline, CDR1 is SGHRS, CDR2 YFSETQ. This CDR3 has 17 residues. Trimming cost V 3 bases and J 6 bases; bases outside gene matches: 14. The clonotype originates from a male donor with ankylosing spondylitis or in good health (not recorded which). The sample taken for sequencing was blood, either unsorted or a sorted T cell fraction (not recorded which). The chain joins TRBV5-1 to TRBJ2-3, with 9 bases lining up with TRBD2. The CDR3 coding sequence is TGCGCCAGCAGCTCCCCCGGGTCGACTAGCGGCGAGGATACGCAGTATTTT. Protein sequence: CASSSPGSTSGEDTQYF.